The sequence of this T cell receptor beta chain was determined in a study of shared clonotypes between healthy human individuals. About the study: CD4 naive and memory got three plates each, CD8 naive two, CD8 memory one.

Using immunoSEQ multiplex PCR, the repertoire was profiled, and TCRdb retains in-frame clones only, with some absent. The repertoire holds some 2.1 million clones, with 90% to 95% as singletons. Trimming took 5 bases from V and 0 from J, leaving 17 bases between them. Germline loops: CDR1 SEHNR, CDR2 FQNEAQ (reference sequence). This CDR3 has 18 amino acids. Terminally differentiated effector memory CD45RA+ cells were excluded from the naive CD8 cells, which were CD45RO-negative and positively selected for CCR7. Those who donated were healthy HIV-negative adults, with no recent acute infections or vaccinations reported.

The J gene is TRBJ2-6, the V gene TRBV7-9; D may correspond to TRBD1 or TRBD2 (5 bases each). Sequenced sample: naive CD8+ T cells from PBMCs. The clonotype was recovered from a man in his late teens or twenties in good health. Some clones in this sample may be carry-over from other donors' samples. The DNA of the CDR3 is TGTGCCAGCAGCCCGTACTCCGGGGCCCTCTCTGGGGCCAACGTCCTGACTTTC. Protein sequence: CASSPYSGALSGANVLTF.